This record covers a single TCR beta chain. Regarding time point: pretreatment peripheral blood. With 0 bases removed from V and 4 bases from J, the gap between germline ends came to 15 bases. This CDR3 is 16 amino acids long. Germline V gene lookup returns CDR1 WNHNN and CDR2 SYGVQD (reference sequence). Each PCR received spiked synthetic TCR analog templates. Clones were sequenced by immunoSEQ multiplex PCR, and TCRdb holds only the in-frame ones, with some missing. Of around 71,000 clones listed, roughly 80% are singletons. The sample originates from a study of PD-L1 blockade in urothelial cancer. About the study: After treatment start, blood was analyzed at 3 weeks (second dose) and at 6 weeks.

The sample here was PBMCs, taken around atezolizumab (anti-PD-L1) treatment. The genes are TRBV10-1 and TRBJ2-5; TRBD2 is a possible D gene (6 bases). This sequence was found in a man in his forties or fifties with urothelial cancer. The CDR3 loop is CASSESSWLGGETQYF. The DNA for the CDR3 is TGCGCCAGCAGTGAGTCGAGTTGGTTGGGGGGAGAGACCCAGTACTTC.